Sequencing of this T cell receptor (beta chain) was carried out in a study of shared clonotypes between healthy human individuals. Measured with immunoSEQ multiplex PCR; TCRdb has only the in-frame clones, and not every one. The table has around 2.1 million clones, more than 90% seen once. Trimming at V came to 3 bases and at J to 1 base, leaving 2 bases not matched to a gene. CDR1 is SGDLS and CDR2 is YYNGEE in the germline V gene. The CDR3 spans 14 residues. The chain carries TRBV9 and TRBJ2-5, with 8 nucleotides matching TRBD1. Sequencing was carried out using naive CD4+ T cells sorted from blood. Subset described: CD45RA+ positively selected. This TCR was recovered from a man younger than 35 in good health. The CDR3 protein is CASSEGTGQETQYF. DNA of the CDR3: TGTGCCAGCAGCGAGGGGACAGGCCAAGAGACCCAGTACTTC.